The sequence of this TCR beta chain was determined in a study of blood T cells in healthy people across ages. Study results and caveats: Diversity of TCR beta per million T cells declined in a roughly linear way with age. Diversity of TCR beta correlated strongly with naive T cell percentage.

The CDR3 is 14 amino acids. Per the germline V gene, CDR1 is DFQATT and CDR2 is SNEGSKA (reference sequence). Trimming pared 6 bases from V and 3 bases from J, leaving 18 bases between. Isolated per sample were at least 6 million PBMCs. As to this clonotype: Antigen specificity is unknown.

Combining a sample-barcoded 5' primer with a J-beta primer mix, a second PCR ran for about 7 to 12 cycles. TCRdb re-derived calls from the 5' RACE reads in MiXCR, one entry per CDR3 protein. The sample yields hundreds of thousands of distinct CDR3 sequences, roughly 21% seen once. The V call is TRBV20-1, the J call TRBJ2-7, with a weak D call TRBD2 (5 bases). Material: blood. The receptor comes from a man in his 70s in good health. The CDR3 loop reads CSALTGVSVYEQYF. The DNA of the CDR3 is TGCAGTGCCCTGACCGGGGTGAGCGTCTACGAGCAGTACTTC.